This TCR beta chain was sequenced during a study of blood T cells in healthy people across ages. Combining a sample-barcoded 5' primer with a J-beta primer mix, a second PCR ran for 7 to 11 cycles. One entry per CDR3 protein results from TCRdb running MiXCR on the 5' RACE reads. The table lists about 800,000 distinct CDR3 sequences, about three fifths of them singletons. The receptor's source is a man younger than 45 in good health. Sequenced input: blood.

The DNA of the CDR3 is TGTGCCATCAGTGGGACCGGACTTTCGCCTGAGACCCAGTACTTC. Protein: CAISGTGLSPETQYF. V is TRBV10-3 and J is TRBJ2-5; D possibly corresponds to TRBD2 (5 bases). This CDR3 contains 15 residues. Per the germline V gene, CDR1 is ENHRY and CDR2 is SYGVKD. V was cut by 4 bases and J by 5 bases, with 17 bases left in between.